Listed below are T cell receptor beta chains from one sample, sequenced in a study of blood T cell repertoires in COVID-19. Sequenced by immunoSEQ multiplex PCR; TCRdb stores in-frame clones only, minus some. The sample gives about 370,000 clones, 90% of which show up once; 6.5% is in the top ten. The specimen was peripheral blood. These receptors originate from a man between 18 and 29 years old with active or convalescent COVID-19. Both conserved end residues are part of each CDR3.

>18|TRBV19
CASSIGASGRVLQETQYF
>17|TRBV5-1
CASSSDRGLPITDGYTF
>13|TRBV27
CASRSGGAYEQYF
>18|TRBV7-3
CASSSATSGRGNTGELFF
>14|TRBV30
CAWSVRQGGQPQHF
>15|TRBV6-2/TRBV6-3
CASSWWTGGPYEQYF
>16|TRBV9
CASSVVIAGVAGELFF
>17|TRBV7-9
CASSPPLAGGNTDTQYF
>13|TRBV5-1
CASGGGINYGYTF
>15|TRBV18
CASSPEAQRQETQYF
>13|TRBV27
CASTGGLNTEAFF
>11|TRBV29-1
CSVVGLNEQFF
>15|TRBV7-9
CASSSAATSTDTQYF
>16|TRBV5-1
CASSLAGSRGNYGYTF
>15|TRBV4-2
CASSRGLAGDNEQFF
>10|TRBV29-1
CSDRDYGYTF
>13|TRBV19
CASLGQGDTEAFF
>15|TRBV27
CASSSFWEGRDEQYF
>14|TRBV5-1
CASSEEGGSYEQYF
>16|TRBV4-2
CASSQEGQGTHYEQYF
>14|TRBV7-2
CASSLLGQTYEQYF
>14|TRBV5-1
CASKTGTGPEKLFF
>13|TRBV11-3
CASSYRGITEAFF
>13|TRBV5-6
CASSLRRNTEAFF
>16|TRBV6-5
CASSYSGQGLGYGYTF
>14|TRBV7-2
CASSLRRGEETQYF
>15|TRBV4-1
CASSQEVGGNYGYTF
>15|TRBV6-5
CASSYSSRQNTEAFF
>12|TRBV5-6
CASSIISDTQYF
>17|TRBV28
CASSSPDRALKIYGYTF
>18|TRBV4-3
CASSQDRTGTSGYNEQFF
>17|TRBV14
CASSQPRHQDFKETQYF
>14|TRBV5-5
CASSLTQVLIEAFF
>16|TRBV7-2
CASSRTGTSGTGELFF
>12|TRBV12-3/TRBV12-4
CASSLTSGSLNF
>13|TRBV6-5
CASSPGFRSPLHF
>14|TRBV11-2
CASSRVGGTDTQYF
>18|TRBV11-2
CASSQSLAGGLMTDTQYF
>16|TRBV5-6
CASSFRRTGVTDTQYF
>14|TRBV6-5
CASTLDSHNEKLFF
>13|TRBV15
CATSARDGNEQFF
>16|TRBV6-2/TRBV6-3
CASSYSREGGTDTQYF
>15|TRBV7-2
CASRILAIQSYEQYF